This T cell receptor (beta chain) was identified in a study of blood T cell repertoires in COVID-19 (dated by TCRdb to 2020 to 2022). Concerning the study at large: Samples covering the acute and convalescent phases of COVID-19 were provided by collaborators in the United States, Italy and Spain. The material from the prospective study consisted of cDNA or gDNA derived from T cells, B-cell-depleted T cells, or PBMCs. The dataset comprised deeply sampled blood TCRbeta repertoires from subjects exposed to, actively infected with, or recovered from COVID-19. The repertoires were made available in a free public database intended to serve as a resource for research on the immune response to SARS-CoV-2. The samples were drawn from two sources: the first 160 participants of the ongoing ImmuneRACE study, and fewer than 1,500 subjects contributed by 6 global collaborators. Sample metadata almost always included a de-identified subject ID, COVID-19 status, age in years and sex. Where available, HLA class I and class II types were taken from metadata supplied by the sample provider and were not determined by assay-based typing.

Whole blood was collected in K2EDTA tubes by collaborating institutions according to the institutions' own protocols. For TCRbeta analysis, collaborators shipped samples as frozen whole blood, isolated PBMCs, or DNA extracted from either of those sample types. TCRbeta CDR3 regions were amplified from genomic DNA using the immunoSEQ Assay, a bias-controlled multiplex PCR. In the authors' own workflow: The number of nucleated cells in each sample was estimated by amplification of reference gene primers within the assay. To quantify the absolute abundance of each unique TCRbeta CDR3 rearrangement, sequence reads were collapsed and filtered. For each sample, productive Simpson clonality was calculated as the square root of Simpson's diversity index across productive rearrangements. TCRdb stores this immuneACCESS table with in-frame sequences only. Part of the clones is absent; in the studies checked, under half of the shortfall reflects unresolved V genes, and no reason is known for the rest. V, J and clone size are those of that table, while D and trimming were read from the DNA. Within this sample are 100,000 to 120,000 clones, with 70% to 90% of them counted one time only. The biggest ten clones account for approximately 5% of the sample.

What the authors observed across the whole study: How much clinical and demographic metadata was included differed by source and by participant, and the metadata was provided uncurated.

As for this clone: Its antigen is still unknown. Base-call qualities are not available, and no considerably larger clone is one nucleotide away.

Sample: peripheral blood. The source is a human donor in a cohort sampled during active COVID-19.

Here is the DNA: TGTGCCAGCTCACCAAGGGACAGTAAAGCCTACGAGCAGTACTTC. Translated, this is CASSPRDSKAYEQYF. This chain joins TRBV18 to TRBJ2-7, and 7 junctional nucleotides match TRBD1. From V the trimming removes 2 bases and from J it removes 2 bases, while the gene matches leave 6 bases of the junction unaccounted for. CDR1 and CDR2 (KGHSH, LQKENI) derive from the germline V gene. CDR3 length: 15 amino acids, cysteine to phenylalanine. Only CDR3 DNA remains: 45 bases, in frame from the first base.